This T cell receptor beta chain is from a study of cytomegalovirus exposure and HLA in healthy donors. Study at large: The use of the same platform for the 120 or so validation repertoires and the 550 to 850 first-cohort repertoires was reported by a later analysis. Broader study findings: Reports described diagnosis of cytomegalovirus status by the classifier as highly specific and sensitive.

The table came from immunoSEQ multiplex PCR; TCRdb's copy has only in-frame clones and leaves some out. The sample shows about 150,000 clones, approximately 91% of them seen only once. As for this clone: Its antigen remains unidentified.

After removal of 4 bases from V and 0 bases from J, the junction contained 3 bases not matched to a gene. This CDR3 has 15 residues. Germline-derived CDR1 and CDR2 are SGHRS and YFSETQ. The receptor comes from a young woman in good health and CMV-seropositive. The chain recombines TRBV5-1 with TRBJ2-2; TRBD1 aligns across 7 bases. Sequences were obtained from PBMCs. The CDR3 loop is CASSVTGSNTGELFF. Written as DNA, the CDR3 is TGCGCCAGCAGCGTGACAGGGTCGAACACCGGGGAGCTGTTTTTT. Variable domain in full (rest from reference TRBV5-1 and TRBJ2-2): KAGVTQTPRYLIKTRGQQVTLSCSPISGHRSVSWYQQTPGQGLQFLFEYFSETQRNKGNFPGRFSGRQFSNSRSEMNVSTLELGDSALYLCASSVTGSNTGELFFGEGSRLTVL.